A selection of T cell receptor beta chains follows, all from one sample in a study of cytomegalovirus exposure and HLA in healthy donors. Sequencing was performed with immunoSEQ multiplex PCR; in TCRdb, only in-frame clones are kept and a portion is missing. Of about 130,000 clones listed, roughly 80% are singletons. Sequences were obtained from PBMCs. These receptors originate from a man in his thirties or forties in good health and CMV-seronegative. Each CDR3 is given with its conserved first and last residue. A D gene is named only where the DNA matches it firmly. Rows give clone size only sometimes, using once, few, many, or a class for an expanded clone.

j_call | clone_size | v_call | d_call | cdr3_aa | cdr3_nt
TRBJ2-2 | - | TRBV18 | - | CASRLGTGELFF | TGTGCCAGCCGACTGGGCACCGGGGAGCTGTTTTTT
TRBJ2-3 | - | TRBV18 | - | CASSPPGADTQYF | TGTGCCAGCTCACCACCGGGCGCAGATACGCAGTATTTT
TRBJ1-2 | - | TRBV5-1 | TRBD1 | CASSPIHLDRNYGYTF | TGCGCCAGCAGCCCGATCCACCTGGACAGGAATTATGGCTACACCTTC
TRBJ2-3 | - | TRBV30 | - | CAWSVLSGTRTDTQYF | TGTGCCTGGAGTGTACTGTCCGGGACTCGCACAGATACGCAGTATTTT
TRBJ2-7 | - | TRBV28 | - | CASRPFGRGPYEQYF | TGTGCCAGCAGGCCATTTGGGAGAGGGCCTTACGAGCAGTACTTC
TRBJ1-5 | few | TRBV4-1 | - | CASSHGALSNQPQHF | TGCGCCAGCAGCCATGGGGCCTTGAGCAATCAGCCCCAGCATTTT
TRBJ1-1 | - | TRBV7-9 | - | CSSTSGGGAAFF | TGTTCCAGCACCTCCGGCGGGGGAGCGGCTTTCTTT
TRBJ2-7 | - | TRBV13 | - | CASSPGSYEQYF | TGTGCCAGCAGCCCGGGGTCCTACGAGCAGTACTTC
TRBJ2-7 | - | TRBV30 | TRBD1 | CAWSPTGTEQYF | TGTGCCTGGAGTCCGACAGGGACCGAGCAGTACTTC
TRBJ1-5 | - | TRBV28 | TRBD1 | CASRPGTGGNQPQHF | TGTGCCAGCAGACCCGGGACAGGGGGCAATCAGCCCCAGCATTTT
TRBJ1-5 | few | TRBV5-6 | TRBD1 | CASSPGQGVQPQHF | TGTGCCAGCAGCCCGGGACAGGGCGTCCAGCCCCAGCATTTT
TRBJ2-1 | - | TRBV14 | TRBD1 | CASSHQGQRYNEQFF | TGTGCCAGCAGCCATCAGGGACAGAGATACAATGAGCAGTTCTTC
TRBJ2-3 | - | TRBV2 | - | CASSELRTQYF | TGTGCCAGCAGTGAATTGCGTACGCAGTATTTT
TRBJ2-7 | few | TRBV6-5 | - | CASRRTHRDYEQYF | TGTGCCAGCAGGCGGACCCACCGGGACTACGAGCAGTACTTC
TRBJ2-3 | - | TRBV15 | TRBD2 | CATSRRLASSTDTQYF | TGTGCCACCAGCAGAAGACTAGCCTCTAGCACAGATACGCAGTATTTT
TRBJ1-3 | - | TRBV29-1 | - | CSVSSGNTIYF | TGCAGCGTCTCCAGTGGAAACACCATATATTTT
TRBJ1-4 | - | TRBV19 | - | CASTSSAQTTNEKLFF | TGTGCCAGTACCTCCTCCGCCCAGACAACTAATGAAAAACTGTTTTTT
TRBJ2-2 | - | TRBV6-5 | - | CASSYSVPVRTGELFF | TGTGCCAGCAGTTACTCGGTGCCCGTCAGGACCGGGGAGCTGTTTTTT
TRBJ2-1 | - | TRBV5-6 | TRBD2 | CASSLVLAVDNEQFF | TGTGCCAGCAGCTTGGTACTAGCGGTTGACAATGAGCAGTTCTTC
TRBJ2-1 | - | TRBV2 | TRBD2 | CASRPLGLDYNEQFF | TGTGCCAGCAGGCCACTTGGACTAGACTACAATGAGCAGTTCTTC
TRBJ2-3 | - | TRBV10-3 | - | CAISFEETQYF | TGTGCCATCAGCTTTGAGGAGACGCAGTATTTT
TRBJ2-1 | - | TRBV4-3 | TRBD2 | CASSQGTSGSDEQFF | TGCGCCAGCAGCCAAGGGACTAGCGGGAGCGATGAGCAGTTCTTC
TRBJ2-1 | - | TRBV5-1 | - | CASSLGVSSSYNEQFF | TGCGCCAGCAGCTTAGGAGTATCGAGCTCCTACAATGAGCAGTTCTTC
TRBJ1-5 | once | TRBV29-1 | TRBD1 | CSVRRDRDQPQHF | TGCAGCGTCCGCCGGGACAGGGATCAGCCCCAGCATTTT
TRBJ2-1 | - | TRBV11-1 | - | CATQRATRNNEQFF | TGTGCCACCCAACGGGCGACTAGGAACAATGAGCAGTTCTTC
TRBJ1-5 | - | TRBV2 | - | CASSGGQFNQPQHF | TGTGCCAGCAGTGGTGGGCAGTTCAATCAGCCCCAGCATTTT
TRBJ2-2 | - | TRBV7-2 | - | CASSHPRSGGTGELFF | TGTGCCAGCAGCCACCCCCGTTCCGGGGGCACCGGGGAGCTGTTTTTT
TRBJ2-1 | - | TRBV21-1 | - | CASKRTERPYNEQFF | TGTGCCAGCAAGCGGACAGAAAGGCCCTACAATGAGCAGTTCTTC
TRBJ2-3 | once | TRBV9 | - | CASSVGWVGWGSKLSSTDTQYF | TGTGCCAGCAGCGTAGGTTGGGTAGGTTGGGGCTCCAAACTTTCTAGCACAGATACGCAGTATTTT
TRBJ2-2 | - | TRBV11-3 | TRBD2 | CASSSGLAGTGELFF | TGTGCCAGCAGCTCCGGGCTAGCGGGGACCGGGGAGCTGTTTTTT
TRBJ2-3 | - | TRBV9 | TRBD2 | CASSVASGVREGTDTQYF | TGTGCCAGCAGCGTGGCCTCTGGGGTGCGGGAGGGCACAGATACGCAGTATTTT
TRBJ1-5 | - | TRBV6-1 | - | CASTIQGRAQHF | TGTGCCAGCACGATTCAGGGGAGGGCCCAGCATTTT
TRBJ2-1 | - | TRBV9 | - | CASSVAGYNEQFF | TGTGCCAGCAGCGTGGCGGGATACAATGAGCAGTTCTTC
TRBJ2-7 | - | TRBV15 | TRBD2 | CATSRPGLETSEQYF | TGTGCCACCAGTAGACCCGGACTAGAAACGAGCGAGCAGTACTTC
TRBJ2-7 | - | TRBV6-5 | TRBD1 | CASGTGPYEQYF | TGTGCCAGCGGGACAGGGCCCTACGAGCAGTACTTC
TRBJ2-5 | few | TRBV6-6 | - | CASSYFLQGKETQYF | TGTGCCAGCAGTTACTTTCTCCAGGGAAAAGAGACCCAGTACTTC
TRBJ2-5 | - | TRBV6-1 | - | CASSEGRGQETQYF | TGTGCCAGCAGTGAAGGCAGGGGTCAGGAGACCCAGTACTTC
TRBJ2-7 | - | TRBV11-2 | - | CASSLVRFYEQYF | TGTGCCAGCAGCTTAGTGAGGTTCTACGAGCAGTACTTC
TRBJ1-1 | - | TRBV19 | TRBD1 | CASSIDRDSLNTEAFF | TGTGCCAGTAGTATAGATCGGGACAGTTTGAACACTGAAGCTTTCTTT
TRBJ2-7 | - | TRBV5-4 | TRBD2 | CASSFSGNSYEQYF | TGTGCCAGCAGCTTTAGCGGGAACTCCTACGAGCAGTACTTC
TRBJ1-1 | - | TRBV13 | - | CASSLGGGLNTEAFF | TGTGCCAGCAGCTTAGGCGGGGGGTTGAACACTGAAGCTTTCTTT
TRBJ1-1 | - | TRBV28 | TRBD1 | CATERTGGNTEAFF | TGTGCCACCGAAAGGACAGGGGGGAACACTGAAGCTTTCTTT
TRBJ2-1 | - | TRBV4-1 | TRBD1 | CASSQGARRGGEQFF | TGCGCCAGCAGCCAAGGAGCCCGCCGAGGGGGCGAGCAGTTCTTC
TRBJ2-2 | once | TRBV7-9 | - | CASSSGAGPTGELFF | TGTGCCAGCAGCTCAGGGGCAGGACCCACCGGGGAGCTGTTTTTT
TRBJ1-2 | - | TRBV27 | - | CASSPAGGIYGYTF | TGTGCCAGCAGCCCCGCGGGGGGCATCTATGGCTACACCTTC
TRBJ1-1 | - | TRBV6-1 | TRBD1 | CASSEMGEGQGAANTEAFF | TGTGCCAGCAGTGAAATGGGGGAGGGACAGGGGGCAGCGAACACTGAAGCTTTCTTT
TRBJ2-3 | - | TRBV6-5 | TRBD1 | CASSKTGADTQYF | TGTGCCAGCAGTAAAACAGGGGCAGATACGCAGTATTTT
TRBJ1-2 | - | TRBV9 | TRBD1 | CASSVAAGGNYGYTF | TGTGCCAGCAGCGTAGCGGCAGGGGGAAACTATGGCTACACCTTC
TRBJ2-3 | - | TRBV5-1 | - | CASSLGTSTDTQYF | TGCGCCAGCAGCTTAGGGACTAGCACAGATACGCAGTATTTT
TRBJ1-1 | - | TRBV18 | - | CASSPPWALLNTEAFF | TGTGCCAGCTCACCACCCTGGGCCCTCCTGAACACTGAAGCTTTCTTT
TRBJ1-2 | few | TRBV5-8 | - | CASSAGLWGYTF | TGTGCCAGCAGCGCCGGTCTTTGGGGCTACACCTTC
TRBJ1-1 | - | TRBV30 | - | CAWSVYLNTEAFF | TGTGCCTGGAGTGTATACTTGAACACTGAAGCTTTCTTT
TRBJ2-3 | - | TRBV7-2 | - | CASSLLTADTQYF | TGTGCCAGCAGCCTTTTAACGGCAGATACGCAGTATTTT
TRBJ2-7 | once | TRBV28 | - | CASSKPGVYEQYF | TGTGCCAGCTCTAAACCAGGGGTTTACGAGCAGTACTTC
TRBJ2-2 | - | TRBV6-5 | TRBD1 | CASSRTGGTTGELFF | TGTGCCAGCAGTCGGACAGGGGGTACCACCGGGGAGCTGTTTTTT
TRBJ2-5 | - | TRBV28 | TRBD1 | CASSFRTGGLETQYF | TGTGCCAGCAGTTTTCGGACAGGGGGCTTGGAGACCCAGTACTTC
TRBJ2-1 | - | TRBV25-1 | - | CASSVNAGPYNEQFF | TGTGCCAGCAGTGTAAATGCGGGGCCCTACAATGAGCAGTTCTTC